A single sample is the source of the 10 T cell receptor beta chains below, sequenced in a study of Graves' ophthalmopathy and Graves' hyperthyroidism. From RNA, the CDR3 regions of TCR beta chains were amplified and sequenced. Second-round multiplex PCR followed a first-round RT-PCR using HTBI primers. Using its own MiXCR run on the multiplex PCR reads, TCRdb lists one record per CDR3 protein. The profile covers 560,000 or so distinct CDR3 sequences, with under 40% appearing a single time and around 4% taken by the ten largest. The sample comprised peripheral blood or thyroid tissue (not recorded which). Receptor source: an adult man with Graves' hyperthyroidism.

Note on this clonotype: An end of the junction does not agree with germline; a read error may underlie this. The gene calls are TRBV12-3 or TRBV12-4 and TRBJ1-6; 8 bases agree with TRBD1. This CDR3 has 9 residues. The CDR3 DNA reads TGTGCCAGCAGTAGTGACAGGGGCTTT. This codes for CASSSDRGF.

The rearrangement links TRBV7-2 to TRBJ1-2, with D uncertain. This CDR3 contains 13 residues. Trimming took 3 bases from V and 6 from J, leaving 11 bases between them. The germline CDR1 and CDR2 sequences are SGHTA and FQGNSA. The CDR3 spells CASSLTGSDGYTF. CDR3 bases: TGTGCCAGCAGCTTGACCGGGTCAGATGGCTACACCTTC.

J is TRBJ1-5 and V is TRBV30; possible D gene TRBD1, 6 bases. Looked up from germline, CDR1 is GTSNPN and CDR2 is SVGIG (reference sequence). The ends were cut back, 0 bases at V and 5 bases at J, with 11 bases in the middle. The CDR3 is 14 residues long. CDR3: CAWSVGQFHQPQHF. The CDR3 DNA reads TGTGCCTGGAGTGTAGGACAGTTCCATCAGCCCCAGCATTTT.

V usage is TRBV4-3 and J usage is TRBJ2-2, with TRBD1 identical over 8 bases. Germline trimming cut 4 bases from V and 5 bases from J; bases unmatched to any gene: 9. Germline V lookup: CDR1 LGHNA, CDR2 YSLEER. The CDR3 sequence is 16 residues long. The CDR3 DNA reads TGCGCCAGCAGCCGATTCGACAGGGGTGAAACCGGGGAGCTGTTTTTT. Translated: CASSRFDRGETGELFF.

This clonotype showed up many times. The CDR3: CSARDGALKQISPLHF. In nucleotides, the CDR3 is TGCAGTGCTAGAGATGGGGCCCTAAAGCAAATTTCACCCCTCCACTTT. The chain couples TRBV20-1 to TRBJ1-6, with D possibly TRBD1 on 5 matching bases. Trimming removed 0 bases from V and 9 bases from J, with 18 bases in between. The CDR3 length is 16 residues. In germline, CDR1 is DFQATT, CDR2 SNEGSKA (reference sequence).

About this clonotype: No conserved phenylalanine or tryptophan ends this CDR3, so it is likely a read error. The V and J genes are TRBV7-9 and TRBJ2-5; tentative D call: TRBD2 (6 bases). Germline CDR1 SEHNR, CDR2 FQNEAQ (reference sequence). This CDR3 region has 14 residues. Trimming shortened V by 5 bases and J by 2 bases, and 12 bases separated the two germline ends. In nucleotides, the CDR3 is TGTGCCAGCAGCCGCGGGGTTTTTCAAGAGACCCAGTACCTC. Encoded protein: CASSRGVFQETQYL.

This clonotype was detected ten times or more. The chain carries TRBV6-1 and TRBJ1-2; D unresolved. CDR1 is MNHNS and CDR2 is SASEGT in the germline V gene. The CDR3 runs to 13 residues. V dropped 8 bases and J dropped 8 bases, with 18 bases sitting between them. CDR3 sequence reads: CASSRSLNAGYTF. CDR3 sequence (DNA): TGTGCCAGCTCTAGGAGCCTGAATGCGGGCTACACCTTC.

The V call is TRBV7-3, the J call TRBJ2-5, with 8 bases that match TRBD2. Germline V gene lookup returns CDR1 SGHTA and CDR2 FQGTGA. The CDR3 spans 14 residues. V trimming: 3 bases; J trimming: 11 bases; junction bases outside the gene matches: 11. The CDR3 here is CASSLSSGADTQYF. The CDR3 DNA reads as TGTGCCAGCAGCTTGAGTAGCGGGGCAGATACGCAGTACTTC.

The chain combines TRBV9 with TRBJ1-2; D might be TRBD1 (5 bases). V was trimmed by 3 bases and J by 8 bases, leaving 20 bases between them. Germline V CDR1 and CDR2: SGDLS, YYNGEE. CDR3 length equals 15 residues. The CDR3 DNA sequence: TGTGCCAGCAGCGCGCTAGCGGGGCTCGTGGGAGGCTACACCTTC. Its translation: CASSALAGLVGGYTF.

The chain has TRBV7-8 and TRBJ2-3, with 10 bases lining up with TRBD2. CDR1 and CDR2 from the germline V gene are SGHVS and FQNEAQ. The CDR3 has 16 amino acids. V gave up 5 bases and J gave up 1 base; unmatched junction bases: 6. CDR3 in DNA: TGTGCCAGCAGCCAAGCGACTAGCGGGCGCACAGATACGCAGTATTTT. Encoded protein: CASSQATSGRTDTQYF.